The following is a T cell receptor beta chain sequence with its context. The sample comes from a study of blood T cell repertoires in COVID-19. The wider study: T cells, B-cell-depleted T cells, or PBMCs supplied cDNA or gDNA.

The assay was immunoSEQ multiplex PCR, and TCRdb's table has in-frame clones only and misses some. The table shows 65,000 to 95,000 clones, with 80% occurring only once. Germline CDR1 MNHEY, CDR2 SMNVEV (reference sequence). The CDR3 has 14 residues. The V segment lost 5 bases and the J segment 4 bases; nucleotides outside the gene matches: 6. The sequenced sample consisted of peripheral blood. This TCR came from a woman aged 40 to 55 with active or convalescent COVID-19. The chain uses TRBV27 and TRBJ1-1; 8 bases agree with TRBD1. CDR3 protein: CASSPRTGFTEAFF. For the CDR3, the DNA is TGTGCCAGCAGTCCGAGGACAGGGTTCACTGAAGCTTTCTTT.